This TCR beta chain emerged from a study of blood T cell repertoires in COVID-19. Study at large: From T cells, B-cell-depleted T cells, or PBMCs came the material, which was cDNA or gDNA.

This CDR3 spans 15 amino acids. V gave up 2 bases and J gave up 5 bases; unmatched junction bases: 6. Per germline, CDR1 MDHEN and CDR2 SYDVKM. As to this clone: This sample also contains other DNA sequences that code for the same CDR3.

Generated by immunoSEQ multiplex PCR, the TCRdb table keeps only in-frame clones and is missing some. The data contain 250,000 or so clones, 85% to 90% of them singletons. This TCR came from a woman in her twenties or thirties with acute COVID-19. The sample consisted of PBMCs or T cells enriched from blood (not recorded which). The J gene is TRBJ2-7, the V gene TRBV28; 10 nucleotides line up with TRBD1. CDR3 in amino acids: CASSLTGQGSHEQYF. The CDR3 DNA reads as TGTGCCAGCAGTTTAACGGGACAGGGGAGCCACGAGCAGTACTTC.